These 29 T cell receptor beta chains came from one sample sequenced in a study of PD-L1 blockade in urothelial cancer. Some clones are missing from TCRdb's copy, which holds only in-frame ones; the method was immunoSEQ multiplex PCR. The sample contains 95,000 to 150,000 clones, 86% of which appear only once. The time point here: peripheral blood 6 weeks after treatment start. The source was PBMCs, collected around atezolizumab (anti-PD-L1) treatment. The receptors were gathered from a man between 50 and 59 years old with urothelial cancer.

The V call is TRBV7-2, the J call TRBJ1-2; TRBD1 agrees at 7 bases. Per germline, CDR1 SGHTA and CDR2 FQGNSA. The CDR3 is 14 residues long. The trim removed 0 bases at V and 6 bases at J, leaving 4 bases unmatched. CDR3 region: CASSLAKDRDGYTF. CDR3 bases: TGTGCCAGCAGCTTAGCGAAAGACAGGGATGGCTACACCTTC.

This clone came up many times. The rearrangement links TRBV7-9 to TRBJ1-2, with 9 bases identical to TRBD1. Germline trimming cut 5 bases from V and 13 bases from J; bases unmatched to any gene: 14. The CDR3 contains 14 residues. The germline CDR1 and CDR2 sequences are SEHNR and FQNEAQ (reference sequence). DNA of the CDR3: TGTGCCAGCAGCCCGCCGGGACAGGGTTCATCTTGCACCTTC. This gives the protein CASSPPGQGSSCTF.

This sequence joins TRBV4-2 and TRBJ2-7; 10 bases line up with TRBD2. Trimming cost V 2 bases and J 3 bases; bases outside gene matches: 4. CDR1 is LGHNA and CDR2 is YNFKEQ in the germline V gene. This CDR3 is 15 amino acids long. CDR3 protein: CASSQTLAGDYEQYF. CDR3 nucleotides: TGTGCCAGCAGCCAAACTCTAGCGGGAGACTACGAGCAGTACTTC.

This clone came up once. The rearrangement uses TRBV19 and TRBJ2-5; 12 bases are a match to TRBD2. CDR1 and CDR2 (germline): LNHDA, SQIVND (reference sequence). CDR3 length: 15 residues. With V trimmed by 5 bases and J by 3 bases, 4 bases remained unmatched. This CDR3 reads CASSPWTSGKETQYF. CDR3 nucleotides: TGTGCCAGTAGTCCATGGACTAGCGGGAAAGAGACCCAGTACTTC.

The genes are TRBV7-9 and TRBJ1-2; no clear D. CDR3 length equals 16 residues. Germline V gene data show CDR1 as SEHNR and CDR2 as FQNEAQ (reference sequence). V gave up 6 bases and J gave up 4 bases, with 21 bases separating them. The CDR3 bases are TGTGCCAGCAGTTTTCCCTCCGCCCCTACGGTCTATGGCTACACCTTC. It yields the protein CASSFPSAPTVYGYTF.

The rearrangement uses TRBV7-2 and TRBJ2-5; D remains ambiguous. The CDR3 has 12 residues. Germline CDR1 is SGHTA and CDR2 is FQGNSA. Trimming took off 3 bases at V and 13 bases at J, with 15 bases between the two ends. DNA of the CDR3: TGTGCCAGCAGCTTTAGTTCCGTTCAATGGTACTTC. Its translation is CASSFSSVQWYF.

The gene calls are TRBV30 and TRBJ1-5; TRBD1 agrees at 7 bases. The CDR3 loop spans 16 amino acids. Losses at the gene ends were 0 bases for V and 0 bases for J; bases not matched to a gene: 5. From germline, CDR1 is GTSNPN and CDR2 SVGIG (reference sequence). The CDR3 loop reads CAWSVPGQLSNQPQHF. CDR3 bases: TGTGCCTGGAGTGTTCCGGGACAGCTTAGCAATCAGCCCCAGCATTTT.

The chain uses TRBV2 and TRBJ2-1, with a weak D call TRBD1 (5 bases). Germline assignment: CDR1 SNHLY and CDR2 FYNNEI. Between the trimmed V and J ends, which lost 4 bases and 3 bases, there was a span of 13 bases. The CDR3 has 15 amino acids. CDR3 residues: CASSVSWGDYNEQFF. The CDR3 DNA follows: TGTGCCAGCAGTGTTTCTTGGGGCGACTACAATGAGCAGTTCTTC.

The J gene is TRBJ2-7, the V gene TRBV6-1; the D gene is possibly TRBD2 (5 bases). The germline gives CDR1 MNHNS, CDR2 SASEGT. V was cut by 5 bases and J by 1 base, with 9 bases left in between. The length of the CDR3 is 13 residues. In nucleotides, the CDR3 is TGTGCCAGCAGTCCTAGCCGGTCCTACGAGCAGTACTTC. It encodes CASSPSRSYEQYF.

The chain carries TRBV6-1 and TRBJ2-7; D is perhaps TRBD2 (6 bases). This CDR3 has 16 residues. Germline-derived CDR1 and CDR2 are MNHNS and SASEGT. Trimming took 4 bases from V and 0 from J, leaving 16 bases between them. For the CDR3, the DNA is TGTGCCAGCAGTGTAAGAGCGGAGGGGAGCTCCTACGAGCAGTACTTC. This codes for CASSVRAEGSSYEQYF.

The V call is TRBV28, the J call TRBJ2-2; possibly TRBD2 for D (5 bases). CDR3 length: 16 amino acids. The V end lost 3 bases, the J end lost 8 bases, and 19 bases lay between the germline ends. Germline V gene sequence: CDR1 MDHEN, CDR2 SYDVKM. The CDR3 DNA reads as TGTGCCAGCAGTTTTACTCAGCGGTCGGGTAATGGGGAGCTGTTTTTT. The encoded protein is CASSFTQRSGNGELFF.

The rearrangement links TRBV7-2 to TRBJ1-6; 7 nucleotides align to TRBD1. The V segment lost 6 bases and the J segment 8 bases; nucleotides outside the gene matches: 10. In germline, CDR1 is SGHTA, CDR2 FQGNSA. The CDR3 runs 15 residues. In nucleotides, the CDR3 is TGTGCCAGCAGTCCACAAGGACAGGTATATTCACCCCTCCACTTT. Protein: CASSPQGQVYSPLHF.

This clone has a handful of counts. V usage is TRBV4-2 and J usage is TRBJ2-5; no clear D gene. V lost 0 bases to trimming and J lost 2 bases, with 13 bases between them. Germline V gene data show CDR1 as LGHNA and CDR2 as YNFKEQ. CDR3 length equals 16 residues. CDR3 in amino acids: CASSQEVPPRQETQYF. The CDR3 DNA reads TGTGCCAGCAGCCAAGAGGTCCCCCCTAGACAAGAGACCCAGTACTTC.

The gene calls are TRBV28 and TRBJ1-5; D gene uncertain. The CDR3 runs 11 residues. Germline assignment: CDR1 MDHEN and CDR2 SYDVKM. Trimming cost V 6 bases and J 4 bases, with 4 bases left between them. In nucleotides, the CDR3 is TGTGCCAGCAGGCAGAATCAGCCCCAGCATTTT. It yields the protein CASRQNQPQHF.

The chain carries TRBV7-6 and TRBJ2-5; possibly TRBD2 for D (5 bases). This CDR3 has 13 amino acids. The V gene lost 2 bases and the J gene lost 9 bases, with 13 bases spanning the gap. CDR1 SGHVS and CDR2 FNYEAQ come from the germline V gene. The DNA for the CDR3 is TGTGCCAGCAGCTTAAGACGGGAAGCAGCCCAGTACTTC. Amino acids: CASSLRREAAQYF.

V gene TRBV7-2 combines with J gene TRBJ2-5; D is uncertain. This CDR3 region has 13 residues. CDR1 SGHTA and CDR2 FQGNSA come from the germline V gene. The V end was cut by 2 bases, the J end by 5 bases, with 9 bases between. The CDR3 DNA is TGTGCCAGCAGCTTAAAGAGGCGGGAGACCCAGTACTTC. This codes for CASSLKRRETQYF.

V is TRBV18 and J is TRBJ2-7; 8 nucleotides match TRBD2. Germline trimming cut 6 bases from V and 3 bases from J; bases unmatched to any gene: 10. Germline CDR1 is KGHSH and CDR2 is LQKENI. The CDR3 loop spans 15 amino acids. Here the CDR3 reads CASSAGPSGGYEQYF. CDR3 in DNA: TGTGCCAGCTCCGCAGGTCCAAGCGGGGGCTACGAGCAGTACTTC.

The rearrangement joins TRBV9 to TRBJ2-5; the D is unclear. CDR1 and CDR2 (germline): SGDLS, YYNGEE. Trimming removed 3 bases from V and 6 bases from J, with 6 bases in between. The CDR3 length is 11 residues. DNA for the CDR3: TGTGCCAGCAGCGCCCTAAAGACCCAGTACTTC. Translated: CASSALKTQYF.

CDR3 sequence: CASSLRLAGRETQYF. The DNA for the CDR3 is TGTGCCAGCAGCCTACGACTAGCGGGAAGAGAGACCCAGTACTTC. The chain employs TRBV5-4 and TRBJ2-5; 11 positions match TRBD2. The J segment lost 4 bases and the V segment lost 4 bases, leaving 6 bases of the junction unmatched. The CDR3 runs 15 residues. CDR1 and CDR2 from the germline V gene are SGHNT and YYREEE (reference sequence).

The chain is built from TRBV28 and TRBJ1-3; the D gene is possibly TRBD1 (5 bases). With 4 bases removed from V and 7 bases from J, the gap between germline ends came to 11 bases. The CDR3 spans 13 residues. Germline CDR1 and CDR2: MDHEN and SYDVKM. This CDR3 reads CASSSTGLNTIYF. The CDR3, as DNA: TGTGCCAGCAGTTCTACAGGCCTGAACACCATATATTTT. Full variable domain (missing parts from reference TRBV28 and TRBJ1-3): DVKVTQSSRYLVKRTGEKVFLECVQDMDHENMFWYRQDPGLGLRLIYFSYDVKMKEKGDIPEGYSVSREKKERFSLILESASTNQTSMYLCASSSTGLNTIYFGEGSWLTVV.

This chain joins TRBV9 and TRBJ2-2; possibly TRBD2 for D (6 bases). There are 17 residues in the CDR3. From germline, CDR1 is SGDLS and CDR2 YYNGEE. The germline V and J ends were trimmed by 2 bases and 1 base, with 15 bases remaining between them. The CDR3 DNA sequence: TGTGCCAGCAGCGTGGGGGGTGGGTATCAGAACACCGGGGAGCTGTTTTTT. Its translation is CASSVGGGYQNTGELFF.

The CDR3 spells CAISERTEETQYF. CDR3 nucleotide sequence: TGTGCCATCAGTGAGCGTACGGAAGAGACCCAGTACTTC. The V call is TRBV10-3, the J call TRBJ2-5; D unclear. Trimming removed 2 bases at V and 3 bases at J, with 7 bases between. Germline loops: CDR1 ENHRY, CDR2 SYGVKD. The CDR3 spans 13 residues.

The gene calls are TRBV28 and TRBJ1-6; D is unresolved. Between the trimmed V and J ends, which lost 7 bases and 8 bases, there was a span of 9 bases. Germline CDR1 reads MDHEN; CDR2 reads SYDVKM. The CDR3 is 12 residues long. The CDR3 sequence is CASTRLDSPLHF. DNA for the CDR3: TGTGCCAGCACTAGGCTGGATTCACCCCTCCACTTT.

The CDR3 sequence: CASSLGLAGNYNEQFF. As DNA, the CDR3 is TGTGCCAGCAGCCTAGGACTAGCGGGGAATTACAATGAGCAGTTCTTC. This sequence joins TRBV9 and TRBJ2-1, with 12 bases that match TRBD2. The germline CDR1 and CDR2 sequences are SGDLS and YYNGEE. CDR3 size: 16 residues. Germline trimming cut 4 bases from V and 4 bases from J; bases unmatched to any gene: 6.

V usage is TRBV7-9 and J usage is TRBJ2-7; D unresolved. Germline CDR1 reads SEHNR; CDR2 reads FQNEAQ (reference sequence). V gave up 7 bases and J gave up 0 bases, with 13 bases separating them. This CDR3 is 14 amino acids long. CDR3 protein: CASTPDSSSYEQYF. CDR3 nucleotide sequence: TGTGCCAGCACACCGGATTCTAGCTCCTACGAGCAGTACTTC.

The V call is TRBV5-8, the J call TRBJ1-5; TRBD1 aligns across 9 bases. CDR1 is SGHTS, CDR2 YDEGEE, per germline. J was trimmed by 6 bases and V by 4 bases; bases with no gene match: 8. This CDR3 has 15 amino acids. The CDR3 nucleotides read TGTGCCAGCAGCGTAGGACAGGGGAATATTCAGCCCCAGCATTTT. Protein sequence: CASSVGQGNIQPQHF.

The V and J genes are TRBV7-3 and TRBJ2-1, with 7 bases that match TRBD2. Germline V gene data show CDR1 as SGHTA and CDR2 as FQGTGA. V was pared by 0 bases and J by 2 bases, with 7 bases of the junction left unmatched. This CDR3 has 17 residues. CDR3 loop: CASSLTNRAGPYNEQFF. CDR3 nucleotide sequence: TGTGCCAGCAGCTTAACCAATAGAGCGGGACCCTACAATGAGCAGTTCTTC.

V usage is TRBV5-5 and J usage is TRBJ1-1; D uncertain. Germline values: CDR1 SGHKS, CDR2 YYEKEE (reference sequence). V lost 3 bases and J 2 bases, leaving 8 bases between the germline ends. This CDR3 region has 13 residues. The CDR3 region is CASSWAGNTEAFF. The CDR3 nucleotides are TGTGCCAGCAGCTGGGCCGGAAACACTGAAGCTTTCTTT.

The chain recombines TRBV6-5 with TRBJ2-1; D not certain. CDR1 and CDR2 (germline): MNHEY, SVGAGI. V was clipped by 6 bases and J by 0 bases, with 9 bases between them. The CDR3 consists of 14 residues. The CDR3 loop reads CASRSLYSYNEQFF. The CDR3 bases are TGTGCCAGCAGATCCCTGTACTCCTACAATGAGCAGTTCTTC.